Listed here are 30 T cell receptor beta chains from one sample, sequenced in a study of blood T cell repertoires in COVID-19. Profiled with immunoSEQ multiplex PCR; TCRdb holds only in-frame clones, not every one. The sample consists of under 150,000 clones, over 80% of them appearing once. Sequenced input: PBMCs or T cells enriched from blood (not recorded which). The receptor set was obtained from a woman in her 50s who had been exposed to COVID-19.

The chain carries TRBV5-1 and TRBJ2-1; 8 positions agree with TRBD2. CDR1 is SGHRS and CDR2 is YFSETQ in the germline V gene. J lost 6 bases, V lost 4 bases, and 9 bases had no gene match. The CDR3 covers 15 residues. CDR3 amino acids: CASSLTLAGTNEQFF. The CDR3 DNA sequence: TGCGCCAGCAGCCTGACATTAGCGGGAACCAATGAGCAGTTCTTC. Combining the CDR3 with reference TRBV5-1 and TRBJ2-1 gives the whole variable domain KAGVTQTPRYLIKTRGQQVTLSCSPISGHRSVSWYQQTPGQGLQFLFEYFSETQRNKGNFPGRFSGRQFSNSRSEMNVSTLELGDSALYLCASSLTLAGTNEQFFGPGTRLTVL.

The chain has TRBV5-8 and TRBJ1-5; 7 positions agree with TRBD1. V was pared by 7 bases and J by 4 bases, with 8 bases of the junction left unmatched. This CDR3 spans 14 amino acids. Germline CDR1 and CDR2: SGHTS and YDEGEE. CDR3 in DNA: TGTGCCAGCGGAACGCGCAGGGGGAATCAGCCCCAGCATTTT. It encodes CASGTRRGNQPQHF.

J is TRBJ1-3 and V is TRBV7-6, with 9 bases identical to TRBD1. Trimming removed 5 bases from V and 0 bases from J; junction bases left unmatched: 5. The CDR3 has 16 residues. Germline CDR1 reads SGHVS; CDR2 reads FNYEAQ. For the CDR3, the DNA is TGTGCCAGCAGCAAACGGGACAGGGCCTCTGGAAACACCATATATTTT. This translates into CASSKRDRASGNTIYF.

The chain combines TRBV3-1 (or the pseudogene TRBV3-2) with TRBJ1-5, with D possibly TRBD1 on 5 matching bases. The V gene's germline CDR1 is LGHDT and CDR2 YNNKEL (reference sequence). The V end lost 3 bases, the J end lost 3 bases, and 9 bases lay between the germline ends. CDR3 length: 14 residues. The CDR3 protein is CASSQEGPNQPQHF. The CDR3 DNA sequence: TGTGCCAGCAGCCAGGAGGGACCCAATCAGCCCCAGCATTTT.

The rearrangement links TRBV5-8 to TRBJ1-3, with TRBD1 identical over 8 bases. The germline gives CDR1 SGHTS, CDR2 YDEGEE. The CDR3 is 14 residues long. V lost 4 bases and J lost 2; bases outside the gene matches: 2. CDR3 residues: CASSKDRAGNTIYF. The DNA of the CDR3 is TGTGCCAGCAGCAAGGACAGGGCTGGAAACACCATATATTTT.

The V gene is TRBV7-9, the J gene TRBJ2-5; D unresolved. In germline, CDR1 is SEHNR, CDR2 FQNEAQ (reference sequence). The CDR3 runs 14 residues. Trimming removed 6 bases from V and 3 bases from J, with 14 bases in between. Here the CDR3 reads CASSSPGAKETQYF. The CDR3 region has the DNA TGTGCCAGCAGTTCGCCGGGTGCAAAAGAGACCCAGTACTTC.

The chain employs TRBV3-1 (or the pseudogene TRBV3-2) and TRBJ2-1; maybe TRBD2 (5 bases). V was pared by 3 bases and J by 2 bases, with 14 bases between. Per germline, CDR1 LGHDT and CDR2 YNNKEL (reference sequence). The CDR3 extends over 16 amino acids. In nucleotides, the CDR3 is TGTGCCAGCAGCCAGGGCCCTAGCAGAGCCTACAATGAGCAGTTCTTC. Its protein is CASSQGPSRAYNEQFF.

The rearrangement links TRBV11-2 to TRBJ1-5; tentatively, D is TRBD1 (6 bases). The V and J ends lost 5 bases and 1 base respectively, with 12 bases between them. CDR1 is SGHAT and CDR2 is FQNNGV in the germline V gene. This CDR3 spans 15 amino acids. CDR3 sequence reads: CASSQERGSNQPQHF. The CDR3 nucleotides are TGTGCCAGCAGCCAAGAGAGGGGGAGCAATCAGCCCCAGCATTTT.

Remarks on this clone: A read error may account for a junction end that differs from germline. The rearrangement links TRBV11-2 to TRBJ2-3; 7 bases agree with TRBD2. The CDR3 runs to 11 residues. Germline V gene data show CDR1 as SGHAT and CDR2 as FQNNGV. The CDR3 DNA reads as TGTGCCAGCAGCTTAGGAGCGGGGCGGCACTTT. It is translated as CASSLGAGRHF.

The CDR3 protein is CASRDRVGNQPQHF. CDR3 DNA sequence: TGTGCCAGCAGAGACAGGGTGGGCAATCAGCCCCAGCATTTT. The chain has TRBV2 and TRBJ1-5; 7 bases align to TRBD1. The CDR3 length is 14 residues. J was trimmed by 2 bases and V by 6 bases; bases with no gene match: 4. Looked up from germline, CDR1 is SNHLY and CDR2 is FYNNEI.

This clone has a single count. This rearrangement joins TRBV2 to TRBJ2-7; 14 bases map to TRBD2. Germline-derived CDR1 and CDR2 are SNHLY and FYNNEI. This CDR3 is built from 18 residues. Trimming took 1 base from V and 7 from J; bases not matched to a gene: 12. For the CDR3, the DNA is TGTGCCAGCAGTGAAGGACTAGCGGGGGGGCCAGCAGTCAGGGAGCAGTACTTC. Translated, it gives CASSEGLAGGPAVREQYF.

The chain uses TRBV12-3 or TRBV12-4 and TRBJ2-3; 7 positions match TRBD1. The CDR3 spans 13 residues. The ends lost 3 bases at V and 5 bases at J; junction bases unmatched: 2. The CDR3 DNA sequence: TGTGCCAGCAGTTTCGACAGGGAAGATACGCAGTATTTT. Encoded protein: CASSFDREDTQYF.

V usage is TRBV5-1 and J usage is TRBJ2-3, with 8 nucleotides matching TRBD2. The CDR3 runs to 16 residues. The V gene's germline CDR1 is SGHRS and CDR2 YFSETQ. V dropped 5 bases and J dropped 1; count of bases not matched to a gene: 9. The CDR3 reads CASREGSGGGTDTQYF. In nucleotides, the CDR3 is TGCGCCAGCAGGGAAGGAAGCGGGGGCGGCACAGATACGCAGTATTTT. Filled out from reference TRBV5-1 and TRBJ2-3, the complete variable domain reads KAGVTQTPRYLIKTRGQQVTLSCSPISGHRSVSWYQQTPGQGLQFLFEYFSETQRNKGNFPGRFSGRQFSNSRSEMNVSTLELGDSALYLCASREGSGGGTDTQYFGPGTRLTVL.

The rearrangement uses TRBV7-3 and TRBJ2-3, with TRBD2 matching over 7 bases. V shed 5 bases and J 4 bases; nucleotides not matched to a gene: 9. The CDR3 is 15 amino acids. Germline lookup yields CDR1 SGHTA and CDR2 FQGTGA. The CDR3 DNA reads TGTGCCAGCAGCCCACAGCGGGGAGCCTCAGATACGCAGTATTTT. This translates into CASSPQRGASDTQYF.

This clone was detected a few times. The chain recombines TRBV7-9 with TRBJ2-7; D perhaps matches TRBD2 (6 bases). The CDR3 totals 15 residues. CDR1 SEHNR and CDR2 FQNEAQ come from the germline V gene (reference sequence). Trimming cost V 5 bases and J 0 bases, with 14 bases left between them. CDR3 protein: CASSPEAGPSYEQYF. DNA for the CDR3: TGTGCCAGCAGCCCAGAAGCGGGCCCCTCCTACGAGCAGTACTTC.

This chain uses TRBV19 with TRBJ1-5, with D possibly TRBD1 on 5 matching bases. Trimming pared 5 bases from V and 0 bases from J, leaving 17 bases between. This CDR3 comprises 17 residues. Germline lookup yields CDR1 LNHDA and CDR2 SQIVND (reference sequence). CDR3 protein: CASSPWEGRGSNQPQHF. For the CDR3, the DNA is TGTGCCAGTAGTCCCTGGGAGGGGAGGGGTAGCAATCAGCCCCAGCATTTT. The complete variable domain, with remaining parts taken from reference TRBV19 and TRBJ1-5, reads DGGITQSPKYLFRKEGQNVTLSCEQNLNHDAMYWYRQDPGQGLRLIYYSQIVNDFQKGDIAEGYSVSREKKESFPLTVTSAQKNPTAFYLCASSPWEGRGSNQPQHFGDGTRLSIL.

CDR3 region: CASKQGTNEKLFF. The CDR3 nucleotides read TGTGCCAGCAAACAGGGCACTAATGAAAAACTGTTTTTT. This chain joins TRBV2 and TRBJ1-4; tentatively, D is TRBD1 (6 bases). The germline V gene has CDR1 SNHLY and CDR2 FYNNEI. This CDR3 is 13 amino acids long. V was shortened by 7 bases and J by 2 bases, with 8 bases between the two germline ends.

The chain uses TRBV27 and TRBJ2-7; 11 bases line up with TRBD2. CDR3 size: 14 residues. V was clipped by 6 bases and J by 7 bases; unmatched bases: 8. The germline gives CDR1 MNHEY, CDR2 SMNVEV (reference sequence). The CDR3 DNA sequence: TGTGCCAGCAGCCCTAGCGGGAGGCCGAGGGAGCAGTACTTC. Residues: CASSPSGRPREQYF.

The rearrangement uses TRBV5-1 and TRBJ2-1; TRBD2 agrees at 14 bases. V lost 0 bases to trimming and J lost 1 base; unmatched junction nucleotides: 9. The CDR3 contains 20 residues. Germline CDR1 is SGHRS and CDR2 is YFSETQ. CDR3 residues: CASSLATGTSGRASYNEQFF. The CDR3 coding sequence is TGCGCCAGCAGCTTGGCGACCGGGACTAGCGGGAGAGCATCCTACAATGAGCAGTTCTTC.

This rearrangement joins TRBV7-2 to TRBJ1-2, with TRBD1 matching 8 bases. The CDR3 contains 15 residues. J gave up 8 bases and V 1 base, and 9 bases lay outside the gene matches. The germline V gene has CDR1 SGHTA and CDR2 FQGNSA. CDR3 sequence reads: CASSLDTRGHLGYTF. Here the CDR3 DNA reads TGTGCCAGCAGCTTAGATACCAGGGGGCACTTGGGCTACACCTTC.

This chain's CDR3 is CASTPLAAVGNTIYF. The CDR3 region has the DNA TGTGCCAGCACCCCCCTGGCGGCCGTCGGAAACACCATATATTTT. The chain couples TRBV7-9 to TRBJ1-3, with D unresolved. Germline V lookup: CDR1 SEHNR, CDR2 FQNEAQ (reference sequence). Trimming took off 7 bases at V and 4 bases at J, with 17 bases between the two ends. This CDR3 contains 15 residues.

This CDR3 is CASSPTATGELFF. CDR3 in DNA: TGTGCCAGCAGCCCGACAGCCACCGGGGAGCTGTTTTTT. The chain joins TRBV7-3 to TRBJ2-2; D is perhaps TRBD1 (5 bases). Trimming cost V 5 bases and J 4 bases, with 8 bases left between them. This CDR3 comprises 13 residues. CDR1 and CDR2 from the germline V gene are SGHTA and FQGTGA.

The chain has TRBV6-2 or TRBV6-3 and TRBJ2-5; weak D call: TRBD1 (6 bases). This CDR3 has 15 amino acids. Germline V gene data show CDR1 as MNHEY and CDR2 as SVGEGT. Between the trimmed V and J ends, which lost 6 bases and 1 base, there was a span of 15 bases. CDR3 in DNA: TGTGCCAGCAGACCTGCAGGGGCCGGCCAAGAGACCCAGTACTTC. As protein: CASRPAGAGQETQYF.

The rearrangement uses TRBV11-2 and TRBJ1-6; D unresolved. Looked up from germline, CDR1 is SGHAT and CDR2 is FQNNGV. The CDR3 runs 18 residues. V dropped 3 bases and J dropped 0 bases, with 15 bases sitting between them. The CDR3 sequence is CASSFSKRRSSYNSPLHF. CDR3 bases: TGTGCCAGCAGCTTTTCCAAGAGGAGGAGCTCCTATAATTCACCCCTCCACTTT.

This chain uses TRBV5-1 with TRBJ2-3; tentatively, D is TRBD1 (5 bases). V was trimmed by 3 bases and J by 5 bases, leaving 13 bases between them. The length of the CDR3 is 14 residues. Germline V gene data show CDR1 as SGHRS and CDR2 as YFSETQ. CDR3 coding DNA: TGCGCCAGCAGCTACCGGGCAGGGCGAGATACGCAGTATTTT. Protein: CASSYRAGRDTQYF.

The chain uses TRBV6-5 and TRBJ2-3, with 8 nucleotides matching TRBD2. The CDR3 has 13 amino acids. Per germline, CDR1 MNHEY and CDR2 SVGAGI. With V trimmed by 10 bases and J by 4 bases, 7 bases remained unmatched. The CDR3 DNA is TGTGCCACCACGAGCGGGAGCGCAGATACGCAGTATTTT. Amino acids: CATTSGSADTQYF.

This clone was observed many times. The CDR3 DNA reads TGTGCCAGCAGCCCCGAAGGGACAGGGGGCACTGAAGCTTTCTTT. This encodes CASSPEGTGGTEAFF. This sequence joins TRBV7-9 and TRBJ1-1; 11 nucleotides agree with TRBD1. J gave up 4 bases and V 5 bases, and 6 bases lay outside the gene matches. The CDR3 is 15 amino acids. Looked up from germline, CDR1 is SEHNR and CDR2 is FQNEAQ (reference sequence).

This rearrangement joins TRBV30 to TRBJ1-5; D is unclear. Germline CDR1 and CDR2: GTSNPN and SVGIG (reference sequence). V lost 4 bases and J 4 bases, leaving 11 bases between the germline ends. This CDR3 contains 13 residues. The CDR3 sequence is CAWTGIRNQPQHF. The CDR3 nucleotides read TGTGCCTGGACGGGAATTCGTAATCAGCCCCAGCATTTT.

This chain links TRBV13 with TRBJ2-5, with 7 bases fitting TRBD1. This CDR3 has 13 amino acids. The germline V gene has CDR1 PRHDT and CDR2 FYEKMQ (reference sequence). Trimming at V came to 3 bases and at J to 5 bases, leaving 3 bases not matched to a gene. The DNA for the CDR3 is TGTGCCAGCAGCTTGAGGGGGCTCGAGACCCAGTACTTC. Its translation is CASSLRGLETQYF. Full variable domain (rest looked up from reference TRBV13 and TRBJ2-5): AAGVIQSPRHLIKEKRETATLKCYPIPRHDTVYWYQQGPGQDPQFLISFYEKMQSDKGSIPDRFSAQQFSDYHSELNMSSLELGDSALYFCASSLRGLETQYFGPGTRLLVL.

The chain uses TRBV5-4 and TRBJ2-4, with D unresolved. Germline CDR1 SGHNT, CDR2 YYREEE (reference sequence). V dropped 3 bases and J dropped 0 bases, with 13 bases sitting between them. This CDR3 spans 16 amino acids. For the CDR3, the DNA is TGTGCCAGCAGCTCCCCGAGCACGGTAGCCAAAAACATTCAGTACTTC. Translation gives CASSSPSTVAKNIQYF.